The 17 T cell receptor beta chains below come from one sample, sequenced in a study of a mutant IDH1 vaccine in newly diagnosed glioma. As to time point: week 35, safety follow-up. Every single dose of the vaccine, 300 ug of mutant IDH1 20-mer peptide, came with topical imiquimod. The antigens these receptors bind are not known. Only in-frame clones appear in the TCRdb table, and some are missing; sequencing was by immunoSEQ multiplex PCR. The repertoire includes 70,000 or so clones, more than 75% of them detected once, and approximately 2% sits in the top ten. This material consisted of PBMCs, taken from a glioma patient whose treatment included an IDH1 peptide vaccine. These receptors were collected from a man in his thirties or forties with glioma.

The rearrangement uses TRBV27 and TRBJ1-4; the match to TRBD1 covers 9 bases. The CDR3 is 13 residues long. With V trimmed by 7 bases and J by 8 bases, 5 bases remained unmatched. The germline V gene encodes CDR1 MNHEY and CDR2 SMNVEV (reference sequence). CDR3 DNA sequence: TGTGCCAGCACCGGGACAGGGTCCGAAAAACTGTTTTTT. Amino acid sequence: CASTGTGSEKLFF.

The genes are TRBV11-2 and TRBJ2-3; D is ambiguous. The CDR3 spans 15 residues. V lost 0 bases, J lost 6 bases, and 13 bases lay in between. Germline assignment: CDR1 SGHAT and CDR2 FQNNGV. The CDR3 spells CASSLELSLVDTQYF. In nucleotides, the CDR3 is TGTGCCAGCAGCTTAGAACTTAGCCTCGTGGATACGCAGTATTTT.

The V and J genes are TRBV9 and TRBJ2-5; 10 bases are a match to TRBD2. The DNA end lines up better with TRBJ2-7; the J call may be wrong. CDR1 is SGDLS and CDR2 is YYNGEE in the germline V gene. This CDR3 comprises 15 residues. The CDR3 loop is CASSVGLAPTYEQYF. Written as DNA, the CDR3 is TGTGCCAGCAGCGTGGGACTAGCGCCAACGTACGAGCAGTACTTC.

The chain carries TRBV29-1 and TRBJ1-4, with 10 bases matching TRBD1. Germline trimming cut 7 bases from V and 6 bases from J; bases unmatched to any gene: 2. Germline V gene data show CDR1 as SQVTM and CDR2 as ANQGSEA. The length of the CDR3 is 12 residues. In DNA form, the CDR3 reads TGCAGCGCGGACAGGGGGGATGAAAAACTGTTTTTT. Translating gives CSADRGDEKLFF. The full variable domain, rest sourced from reference TRBV29-1 and TRBJ1-4, is SAVISQKPSRDICQRGTSLTIQCQVDSQVTMMFWYRQQPGQSLTLIATANQGSEATYESGFVIDKFPISRPNLTFSTLTVSNMSPEDSSIYLCSADRGDEKLFFGSGTQLSVL.

The gene calls are TRBV28 and TRBJ1-2; 7 nucleotides match TRBD1. The CDR3 extends over 13 amino acids. V shed 4 bases, J shed 3 bases, and the junction held 2 bases outside the gene matches. Germline assignment: CDR1 MDHEN and CDR2 SYDVKM. The CDR3 region is CASSSGQDYGYTF. As DNA, the CDR3 is TGTGCCAGCAGTTCTGGACAGGACTATGGCTACACCTTC.

The chain is built from TRBV6-1 and TRBJ1-2, with 9 bases that match TRBD1. Germline V gene data show CDR1 as MNHNS and CDR2 as SASEGT. This CDR3 is built from 13 residues. J lost 5 bases, V lost 4 bases, and 2 bases had no gene match. The CDR3 nucleotides read TGTGCCAGCAGTGGTGGGACAGGGTATGGCTACACCTTC. Encoded protein: CASSGGTGYGYTF.

The chain couples TRBV5-6 to TRBJ1-1; possible D gene TRBD1, 6 bases. Germline-derived CDR1 and CDR2 are SGHDT and YYEEEE. V shed 4 bases and J shed 11 bases, with 21 bases lying between them. The CDR3 has 14 amino acids. The CDR3 sequence: CASSAVRGEFRAFF. CDR3 nucleotides: TGTGCCAGCAGCGCCGTGAGGGGGGAGTTTAGGGCTTTCTTT.

V and J are TRBV18 and TRBJ2-2, with TRBD2 matching over 12 bases. The CDR3 loop spans 18 amino acids. J gave up 4 bases and V 3 bases, and 9 bases lay outside the gene matches. In germline, CDR1 is KGHSH, CDR2 LQKENI. CDR3 nucleotide sequence: TGTGCCAGCTCACCGGGGGCTAGCGGGAGGGCGGGCACCGGGGAGCTGTTTTTT. Translated: CASSPGASGRAGTGELFF.

The chain carries TRBV2 and TRBJ1-2; TRBD1 matches 9 bases. CDR3 length: 15 amino acids. The V gene end was trimmed by 5 bases and the J gene end by 4 bases; junction bases not matched to a gene: 8. CDR1 and CDR2 from the germline V gene are SNHLY and FYNNEI. For the CDR3, the DNA is TGTGCCAGCAGTTCGGGGGGACAGGGAACCTATGGCTACACCTTC. Translation gives CASSSGGQGTYGYTF.

The chain combines TRBV7-9 with TRBJ2-7; 7 bases line up with TRBD1. This CDR3 has 12 residues. Germline lookup yields CDR1 SEHNR and CDR2 FQNEAQ (reference sequence). The V gene end was trimmed by 4 bases and the J gene end by 12 bases; junction bases not matched to a gene: 9. The CDR3 bases are TGTGCCAGCAGCTCCCGACAGGGTCAATTGTACTTC. It is translated as CASSSRQGQLYF.

The rearrangement joins TRBV5-4 to TRBJ2-1; D might be TRBD1 (6 bases). Germline lookup yields CDR1 SGHNT and CDR2 YYREEE (reference sequence). The CDR3 is 15 residues long. With 3 bases removed from V and 0 bases from J, the gap between germline ends came to 10 bases. CDR3 sequence: CASSSGQYSYNEQFF. The CDR3 coding sequence is TGTGCCAGCAGCTCAGGACAGTACTCCTACAATGAGCAGTTCTTC.

V is TRBV11-2 and J is TRBJ2-7; unclear D gene. The CDR3 spans 15 residues. The germline gives CDR1 SGHAT, CDR2 FQNNGV. Trimming shortened V by 0 bases and J by 5 bases, and 14 bases separated the two germline ends. DNA of the CDR3: TGTGCCAGCAGCTTAGAGTTAGGGTTTCAGGACGAGCAGTACTTC. Translating it yields CASSLELGFQDEQYF.

The rearrangement uses TRBV28 and TRBJ1-2, with 8 bases fitting TRBD1. Germline CDR1 MDHEN, CDR2 SYDVKM. The CDR3 runs 12 residues. Unmatched junction bases numbered 6, after V lost 7 bases and J lost 8 bases. Here the CDR3 reads CASTRQGLGYTF. CDR3 in DNA: TGTGCCAGCACCCGACAGGGGTTGGGCTACACCTTC.

Written as DNA, the CDR3 is TGTGCCAGCAGTTTCAAGGGTGGGGACACTGAAGCTTTCTTT. This encodes CASSFKGGDTEAFF. The V call is TRBV27, the J call TRBJ1-1; D gene unclear. This CDR3 region has 14 residues. The germline V gene has CDR1 MNHEY and CDR2 SMNVEV (reference sequence). V lost 3 bases and J lost 3, with 11 bases in between.

The rearrangement uses TRBV28 and TRBJ2-3; D tentatively reads TRBD1 or TRBD2 (5 bases each). Germline CDR1 MDHEN, CDR2 SYDVKM. The CDR3 sequence is 14 residues long. V was pared by 5 bases and J by 0 bases, with 9 bases between. The CDR3 here is CASSRGRSTDTQYF. CDR3 nucleotides: TGTGCCAGCAGTCGGGGCAGAAGCACAGATACGCAGTATTTT.

The chain recombines TRBV5-5 with TRBJ2-7; D perhaps matches TRBD2 (5 bases). Germline CDR1 is SGHKS and CDR2 is YYEKEE (reference sequence). The CDR3 covers 12 residues. V was clipped by 4 bases and J by 3 bases, with 8 bases between them. The CDR3 region is CASSKEGYEQYF. As DNA, the CDR3 is TGTGCCAGCAGCAAAGAGGGCTACGAGCAGTACTTC.

This rearrangement joins TRBV29-1 to TRBJ2-3; no clear D gene. Germline V gene sequence: CDR1 SQVTM, CDR2 ANQGSEA. The CDR3 has 11 residues. Trimming removed 3 bases at V and 2 bases at J, with 3 bases between. CDR3 loop: CSVEATDTQYF. CDR3 nucleotide sequence: TGCAGCGTTGAGGCCACAGATACGCAGTATTTT.